These 10 T cell receptor beta chains share one sample of origin, sequenced in a study of identical twins. TCRdb re-analysed the 5' RACE reads in MiXCR, keeping a single row per CDR3 protein. Among under 350,000 distinct CDR3 sequences listed, more than 8% were seen once. A further study also used this sample, focusing on yellow fever vaccine responses in identical twins.

Input material: CD8+ T cells sorted from blood. The receptors come from a woman aged 18 to 35 in good health.

This clonotype turned up a few times. The chain uses TRBV2 and TRBJ2-3; tentative D call: TRBD2 (6 bases). The V and J ends lost 2 bases and 0 bases respectively, with 12 bases between them. CDR3 length: 16 amino acids. Germline V CDR1 and CDR2: SNHLY, FYNNEI. The CDR3 DNA sequence: TGTGCCAGCAGTGAACGGGGGAGAACTAGCACAGATACGCAGTATTTT. It codes for CASSERGRTSTDTQYF.

The chain combines TRBV6-1 with TRBJ2-5, with D perhaps matching TRBD2 (6 bases). There are 14 residues in the CDR3. Germline V gives CDR1 MNHNS, CDR2 SASEGT. V was clipped by 6 bases and J by 3 bases, with 14 bases between them. As DNA, the CDR3 is TGTGCCAGCAGCGGCTGGGACTCCAAAGAGACCCAGTACTTC. The encoded protein is CASSGWDSKETQYF.

The table lists this clonotype with a few counts. This sequence joins TRBV6-5 and TRBJ2-7, with TRBD2 as a possible D gene (5 bases). The germline CDR1 and CDR2 sequences are MNHEY and SVGAGI. This CDR3 contains 15 residues. Trimming removed 2 bases at V and 5 bases at J, with 16 bases between. The DNA for the CDR3 is TGTGCCAGCAGTTACGTGGCGGGCTTTGGAGACGAGCAGTACTTC. Protein product: CASSYVAGFGDEQYF.

This clonotype was recorded at least ten times. This chain links TRBV12-3 or TRBV12-4 with TRBJ2-7; D is possibly TRBD2 (6 bases). The CDR3 is made up of 14 amino acids. With 5 bases removed from V and 6 bases from J, the gap between germline ends came to 17 bases. The DNA for the CDR3 is TGTGCCAGCAGTCCCGCGGGGAGCGCCGGCGAGCAGTACTTC. Residues: CASSPAGSAGEQYF.

The sample holds many counts of this clonotype. The V call is TRBV7-9, the J call TRBJ2-1; D is unclear. Per the germline V gene, CDR1 is SEHNR and CDR2 is FQNEAQ (reference sequence). V lost 3 bases and J lost 7, with 7 bases in between. The length of the CDR3 is 12 residues. The CDR3 region is CASSFAENEQFF. The CDR3 DNA is TGTGCCAGCAGCTTTGCCGAGAATGAGCAGTTCTTC.

The V call is TRBV14, the J call TRBJ1-5; unclear D gene. Germline values: CDR1 SGHDN, CDR2 FVKESK. V was pared by 0 bases and J by 0 bases, with 12 bases between. The CDR3 runs to 17 residues. CDR3 in amino acids: CASSQDSSRNSNQPQHF. CDR3 in DNA: TGTGCCAGCAGCCAAGATAGCAGTAGAAATAGCAATCAGCCCCAGCATTTT.

A few counts support this clonotype. The V call is TRBV20-1, the J call TRBJ2-5; D perhaps matches TRBD2 (5 bases). Trimming left V 0 bases short and J 2 bases short, with 16 bases between. Per the germline V gene, CDR1 is DFQATT and CDR2 is SNEGSKA (reference sequence). This CDR3 contains 16 residues. The CDR3 DNA reads as TGCAGTGCTAGAGATCCCGGGGTACCCTTTCAAGAGACCCAGTACTTC. Encoded protein: CSARDPGVPFQETQYF.

This clonotype was recorded many times. The J gene is TRBJ2-7, the V gene TRBV7-9, with 9 bases fitting TRBD2. Germline trimming cut 6 bases from V and 3 bases from J; bases unmatched to any gene: 6. Germline assignment: CDR1 SEHNR and CDR2 FQNEAQ (reference sequence). The length of the CDR3 is 14 residues. The CDR3 protein is CASRAASGNYEQYF. CDR3 DNA sequence: TGTGCCAGCAGAGCTGCTAGCGGGAACTACGAGCAGTACTTC.

The chain recombines TRBV4-3 with TRBJ2-7; D is ambiguous. The CDR3 has 15 residues. Germline loops: CDR1 LGHNA, CDR2 YSLEER. V was shortened by 0 bases and J by 0 bases, with 9 bases between the two germline ends. The CDR3: CASSQDLSSSYEQYF. The CDR3 region has the DNA TGCGCCAGCAGCCAAGATCTTTCCAGCTCCTACGAGCAGTACTTC.

This clonotype showed up just a few times. CDR3 sequence reads: CASSKDTSNTEAFF. In DNA form, the CDR3 reads TGCGCCAGCAGCAAGGACACCTCGAACACTGAAGCTTTCTTT. The chain uses TRBV10-1 and TRBJ1-1; D perhaps matches TRBD1 (5 bases). CDR3 length: 14 amino acids. Trimming shortened V by 6 bases and J by 1 base, and 12 bases separated the two germline ends. Germline CDR1 and CDR2: WNHNN and SYGVQD (reference sequence).